Listed below are T cell receptor beta chains from one sample, sequenced in a study of T cells after yellow fever vaccination. Via MiXCR, TCRdb re-called the 5' RACE reads, giving one row per CDR3 protein. The sample carries about 63,000 distinct CDR3 sequences, less than 8.5% recorded once. The sequences come from CD8+ T cells sorted from PBMCs, collected 15 days after the yellow fever booster vaccination. Receptors originate from a man aged 30 to 45 who received the YFV17D yellow fever vaccine. Both conserved end residues are part of each CDR3. The order of the fields is J gene, V gene, CDR3 protein.

j_gene: TRBJ1-2
v_gene: TRBV7-6
CDR3aa: CASSPDRTGYGYTF

j_gene: TRBJ2-5
v_gene: TRBV29-1
CDR3aa: CSVRDYQVTQYF

j_gene: TRBJ2-7
v_gene: TRBV28
CDR3aa: CASSLMGPPGEQYF

j_gene: TRBJ2-2
v_gene: TRBV29-1
CDR3aa: CSVEGAGRGGELFF

j_gene: TRBJ2-1
v_gene: TRBV30
CDR3aa: CAWSTGGATYNEQFF

j_gene: TRBJ1-1
v_gene: TRBV4-2
CDR3aa: CASSQGAQSEAFF

j_gene: TRBJ2-7
v_gene: TRBV28
CDR3aa: CASSSGQGGSYEQYF

j_gene: TRBJ1-1
v_gene: TRBV19
CDR3aa: CASSITGTTEAFF

j_gene: TRBJ2-3
v_gene: TRBV2
CDR3aa: CASSEAPVGDTQYF

j_gene: TRBJ1-3
v_gene: TRBV4-2
CDR3aa: CASSGRDRNSGNTIYF